A selection of T cell receptor beta chains follows, all from one sample in a study of cytomegalovirus exposure and HLA in healthy donors. Clones were read by immunoSEQ multiplex PCR, and TCRdb kept only the in-frame ones, dropping some. The sample yields around 110,000 clones, just over 70% seen once. Material for sequencing was PBMCs. These receptors came from a boy under 18 in good health and CMV-seronegative. CDR3s include the opening cysteine and the closing phenylalanine or tryptophan. A D gene is named only where the DNA matches it firmly. Only some rows state a clone size, as once, few, many or a class for expanded clones.

>TRBJ1-1|NA|TRBV4-1|NA
TGCGCCAGCAGCCAAGTGGGGGGACTCCGTAACACTGAAGCTTTCTTT
CASSQVGGLRNTEAFF
>TRBJ2-5|NA|TRBV28|NA
TGTGCCAGCAGCCTAAGCGGACCTCGGGAGACCCAGTACTTC
CASSLSGPRETQYF
>TRBJ1-1|NA|TRBV6-5|TRBD1
TGTGCCAGCAGTCGGACAGGGCGGACTGAAGCTTTCTTT
CASSRTGRTEAFF
>TRBJ1-5|NA|TRBV7-2|NA
TGTGCCAGCACCAAACGGGGGGGCGGATTCAGCAATCAGCCCCAGCATTTT
CASTKRGGGFSNQPQHF
>TRBJ2-1|NA|TRBV30|TRBD2
TGTGCCCTTACTAGGCTAGCGGGGAACAATGAGCAGTTCTTC
CALTRLAGNNEQFF
>TRBJ2-7|NA|TRBV6-5|TRBD1
TGTGCCAGCAGTTACGGACAGGGTCTTTACGAGCAGTACTTC
CASSYGQGLYEQYF
>TRBJ2-3|few|TRBV29-1|NA
TGCAGCGTTGAAGGGGGGCGGGGCACAGATACGCAGTATTTT
CSVEGGRGTDTQYF
>TRBJ2-7|once|TRBV10-3|NA
TGTGCCATCAGCCAACAGGGTTTCTACGAGCAGTACTTC
CAISQQGFYEQYF
>TRBJ2-3|NA|TRBV19|NA
TGTGCCAGTAGCAGGGCGCGGGACACAGATACGCAGTATTTT
CASSRARDTDTQYF
>TRBJ2-3|NA|TRBV5-4|TRBD2
TGTGCCAGCAGCGGCGGGACTAGCGGGATGGGTACAGATACGCAGTATTTT
CASSGGTSGMGTDTQYF
>TRBJ2-7|NA|TRBV7-9|TRBD1
TGTGCCAGCAGCTTATTTGTGTGGACAGGGGTCGGGGGACCCGAGCAGTACTTC
CASSLFVWTGVGGPEQYF
>TRBJ2-3|NA|TRBV18|TRBD2
TGTGCCAGCTCACCGCTAGCGGGGGGCTTCACAGATACGCAGTATTTT
CASSPLAGGFTDTQYF
>TRBJ2-2|NA|TRBV6-9|NA
TGTGCCAGCAGTTATGGGTCTCCTGGGCCCCTAACCGGGGAGCTGTTTTTT
CASSYGSPGPLTGELFF
>TRBJ2-3|NA|TRBV18|NA
TGTGCCAGCTCACCACCAGGGAGGGATACGCAGTATTTT
CASSPPGRDTQYF
>TRBJ1-5|NA|TRBV4-1|NA
TGCGCCAGCAGCCAAGGGGCAGAATCCAATCAGCCCCAGCATTTT
CASSQGAESNQPQHF
>TRBJ2-1|once|TRBV5-1|NA
TGCGCCAGCAGCTTGGCCGGGAATGAGCAGTTCTTC
CASSLAGNEQFF
>TRBJ2-6|few|TRBV30|TRBD1
TGTGCCTGGAGTCGGGACAGGGGGCCCCCCGGCTCTGGGGCCAACGTCCTGACTTTC
CAWSRDRGPPGSGANVLTF
>TRBJ1-5|few|TRBV2|NA
TGTGCCAGCAGTGACAGGGGTTTGGGAAATCAGCCCCAGCATTTT
CASSDRGLGNQPQHF
>TRBJ1-1|NA|TRBV6-5|NA
TGTGCCAGCAGAAGGACAGTGAACACTGAAGCTTTCTTT
CASRRTVNTEAFF
>TRBJ2-1|NA|TRBV5-6|NA
TGTGCCAGCAGATTGTGGGGGGCCTACAATGAGCAGTTCTTC
CASRLWGAYNEQFF
>TRBJ1-2|NA|TRBV6-6|TRBD1
TGTGCCAGCAGCCCTGACAGGGTCATTGGCTACACCTTC
CASSPDRVIGYTF
>TRBJ1-1|NA|TRBV6-1|NA
TGTGCCAGCAGTGAGTACAGGGTGGATACTGAAGCTTTCTTT
CASSEYRVDTEAFF
>TRBJ1-1|NA|TRBV10-3|NA
TGTGCCATCAGTGAGGGCAGGGGGAACACTGAAGCTTTCTTT
CAISEGRGNTEAFF
>TRBJ2-2|NA|TRBV2|NA
TGTGCCAGCATCCAACAGAACACCGGGGAGCTGTTTTTT
CASIQQNTGELFF
>TRBJ2-2|NA|TRBV5-1|NA
TGCGCCAGCAGCCCGAGAGGGACCGGGGAGCTGTTTTTT
CASSPRGTGELFF
>TRBJ2-1|NA|TRBV5-1|NA
TGCGCCAGCAGCTTGGCCCCAGGGGCCTACAATGAGCAGTTCTTC
CASSLAPGAYNEQFF